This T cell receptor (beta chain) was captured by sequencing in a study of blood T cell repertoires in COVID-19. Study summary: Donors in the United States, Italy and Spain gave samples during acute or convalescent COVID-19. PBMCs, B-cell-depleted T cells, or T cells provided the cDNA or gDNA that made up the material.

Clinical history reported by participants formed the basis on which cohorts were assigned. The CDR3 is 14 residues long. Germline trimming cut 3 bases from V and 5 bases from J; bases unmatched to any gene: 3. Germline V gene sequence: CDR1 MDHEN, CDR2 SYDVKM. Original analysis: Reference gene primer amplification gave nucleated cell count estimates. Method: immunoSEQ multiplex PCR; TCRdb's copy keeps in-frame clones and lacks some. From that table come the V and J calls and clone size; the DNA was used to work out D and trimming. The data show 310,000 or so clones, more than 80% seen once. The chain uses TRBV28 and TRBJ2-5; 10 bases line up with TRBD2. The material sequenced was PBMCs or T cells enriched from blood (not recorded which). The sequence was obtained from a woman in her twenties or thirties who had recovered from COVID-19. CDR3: CASSFSGGQETQYF. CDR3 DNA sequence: TGTGCCAGCAGTTTTAGCGGGGGGCAGGAGACCCAGTACTTC. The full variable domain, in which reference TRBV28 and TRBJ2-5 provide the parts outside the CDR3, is DVKVTQSSRYLVKRTGEKVFLECVQDMDHENMFWYRQDPGLGLRLIYFSYDVKMKEKGDIPEGYSVSREKKERFSLILESASTNQTSMYLCASSFSGGQETQYFGPGTRLLVL.